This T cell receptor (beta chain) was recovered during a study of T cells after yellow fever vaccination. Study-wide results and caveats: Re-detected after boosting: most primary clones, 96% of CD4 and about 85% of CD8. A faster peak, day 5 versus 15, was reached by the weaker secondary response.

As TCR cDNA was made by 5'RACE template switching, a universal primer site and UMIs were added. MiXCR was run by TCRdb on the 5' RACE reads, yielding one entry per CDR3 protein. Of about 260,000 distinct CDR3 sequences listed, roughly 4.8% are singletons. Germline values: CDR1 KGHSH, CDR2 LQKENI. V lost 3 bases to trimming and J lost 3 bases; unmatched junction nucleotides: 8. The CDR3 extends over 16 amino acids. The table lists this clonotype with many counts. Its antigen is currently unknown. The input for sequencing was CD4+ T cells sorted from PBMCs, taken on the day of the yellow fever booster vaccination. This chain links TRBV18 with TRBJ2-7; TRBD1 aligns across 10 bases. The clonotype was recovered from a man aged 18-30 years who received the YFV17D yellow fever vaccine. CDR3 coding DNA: TGTGCCAGCTCACCCCCTGGGACAGGGGCCCTCTACGAGCAGTACTTC. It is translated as CASSPPGTGALYEQYF.